The 27 T cell receptor beta chains listed next were all sequenced from one sample in a study of cytomegalovirus exposure and HLA in healthy donors. Method: immunoSEQ multiplex PCR; TCRdb's copy keeps in-frame clones and lacks some. This table holds roughly 200,000 clones, around nine tenths found once. The sequencing sample was made of PBMCs. These receptors all come from a man aged 25 to 40 in good health and CMV-seropositive.

The chain links TRBV18 to TRBJ1-2; D gene ambiguous. In germline, CDR1 is KGHSH, CDR2 LQKENI. V shed 0 bases and J shed 8 bases, with 25 bases lying between them. This CDR3 region has 18 residues. CDR3 DNA sequence: TGTGCCAGCTCACCACCTGCGGCCACATTCCTACCCAAGGGCGGCTACACCTTC. Translation: CASSPPAATFLPKGGYTF.

The chain links TRBV6-1 to TRBJ1-1; TRBD1 matches 10 bases. Germline V gene data show CDR1 as MNHNS and CDR2 as SASEGT. J was trimmed by 7 bases and V by 6 bases; bases with no gene match: 8. The CDR3 spans 14 residues. The CDR3 nucleotides read TGTGCCAGCAGCTTCGACAGGGGGCCTTTTGAAGCTTTCTTT. Its protein is CASSFDRGPFEAFF.

The gene calls are TRBV7-2 and TRBJ1-1; no clear D gene. This CDR3 comprises 14 residues. The V end lost 3 bases, the J end lost 1 base, and 9 bases lay between the germline ends. CDR1 and CDR2 (germline): SGHTA, FQGNSA. This CDR3 reads CASSLVSGNTEAFF. The CDR3 DNA is TGTGCCAGCAGCTTGGTCTCCGGGAACACTGAAGCTTTCTTT.

The rearrangement uses TRBV7-2 and TRBJ2-5; 13 nucleotides align to TRBD2. This CDR3 region has 15 residues. Germline loops: CDR1 SGHTA, CDR2 FQGNSA. J was trimmed by 2 bases and V by 5 bases; bases with no gene match: 2. The CDR3 sequence is CASSGTSGVQETQYF. Here the CDR3 DNA reads TGTGCCAGCAGCGGGACTAGCGGGGTACAAGAGACCCAGTACTTC.

The count of this clone is one. The J gene is TRBJ1-1, the V gene TRBV6-5; D unresolved. The V and J ends lost 0 bases and 0 bases respectively, with 8 bases between them. Germline CDR1 is MNHEY and CDR2 is SVGAGI. The CDR3 loop spans 15 amino acids. CDR3 residues: CASSYSFTMNTEAFF. In DNA, the CDR3 is TGTGCCAGCAGTTACTCTTTTACCATGAACACTGAAGCTTTCTTT.

The chain has TRBV6-5 and TRBJ2-7, with 7 bases aligning to TRBD1. V lost 0 bases to trimming and J lost 6 bases; unmatched junction nucleotides: 8. From germline, CDR1 is MNHEY and CDR2 SVGAGI. The CDR3 spans 15 residues. CDR3 nucleotides: TGTGCCAGCAGTTACTCGATTACAGGGGCGATCGAGCAGTACTTC. Translated, it gives CASSYSITGAIEQYF.

This chain uses TRBV4-1 with TRBJ1-5; possibly TRBD1 for D (6 bases). The CDR3 has 16 amino acids. Trimming removed 5 bases from V and 3 bases from J, with 17 bases in between. CDR1 and CDR2 from the germline V gene are MGHRA and YSYEKL. CDR3 nucleotide sequence: TGCGCCAGCAGCGTAGGGGGGACCCTCTTCAATCAGCCCCAGCATTTT. Its translation is CASSVGGTLFNQPQHF.

The V and J genes are TRBV4-3 and TRBJ2-5; 7 positions match TRBD1. The CDR3 extends over 15 amino acids. V trimming: 2 bases; J trimming: 2 bases; junction bases outside the gene matches: 5. CDR1 is LGHNA and CDR2 is YSLEER in the germline V gene. The CDR3 loop reads CASSQLGGQQETQYF. The CDR3, as DNA: TGCGCCAGCAGCCAACTTGGGGGACAGCAAGAGACCCAGTACTTC.

The chain has TRBV5-1 and TRBJ2-2, with D tentatively TRBD1 (6 bases). The CDR3 totals 14 residues. CDR1 and CDR2 from the germline V gene are SGHRS and YFSETQ. Trimming removed 3 bases at V and 1 base at J, with 7 bases between. This chain's CDR3 is CASSSQGNTGELFF. CDR3 DNA: TGCGCCAGCAGCTCACAGGGGAACACCGGGGAGCTGTTTTTT.

This clone was picked up one time. The rearrangement joins TRBV29-1 to TRBJ1-2, with TRBD1 identical over 9 bases. The CDR3 runs 13 residues. Per the germline V gene, CDR1 is SQVTM and CDR2 is ANQGSEA. With V trimmed by 6 bases and J by 1 base, 3 bases remained unmatched. CDR3 DNA: TGCAGCGTAGGGACAGGGCGTAACTATGGCTACACCTTC. Its translation is CSVGTGRNYGYTF.

The genes are TRBV7-3 and TRBJ2-1; TRBD1 matches 11 bases. This CDR3 spans 16 amino acids. V lost 5 bases to trimming and J lost 9 bases; unmatched junction nucleotides: 12. Germline V gene sequence: CDR1 SGHTA, CDR2 FQGTGA. The CDR3 DNA reads as TGTGCCAGCAGCCTAATGGTCCGGACAGGGGGCGGTGAGCAGTTCTTC. This encodes CASSLMVRTGGGEQFF.

V and J are TRBV9 and TRBJ2-2; no firm D call. The CDR3 extends over 14 amino acids. Per the germline V gene, CDR1 is SGDLS and CDR2 is YYNGEE. Trimming stripped 4 bases from V and 5 bases from J, with 12 bases between. The CDR3 reads CASSTRTETGELFF. CDR3 nucleotide sequence: TGTGCCAGCAGCACCCGGACGGAAACCGGGGAGCTGTTTTTT.

This rearrangement joins TRBV2 to TRBJ2-1, with 7 nucleotides matching TRBD2. V lost 4 bases to trimming and J lost 6 bases; unmatched junction nucleotides: 12. CDR3 length: 16 residues. CDR1 is SNHLY and CDR2 is FYNNEI in the germline V gene. The CDR3 DNA reads TGTGCCAGCAGTGCATACCGGGACTATACCGGCAATGAGCAGTTCTTC. It encodes CASSAYRDYTGNEQFF.

The chain recombines TRBV6-5 with TRBJ1-2; 8 bases map to TRBD1. This CDR3 comprises 14 residues. J was trimmed by 6 bases and V by 4 bases; bases with no gene match: 7. Germline lookup yields CDR1 MNHEY and CDR2 SVGAGI. The DNA of the CDR3 is TGTGCCAGCAGTTCGGGACAGGAGTGGGATGGCTACACCTTC. Protein product: CASSSGQEWDGYTF.

The chain couples TRBV5-4 to TRBJ1-2, with D maybe TRBD1 (6 bases). Germline values: CDR1 SGHNT, CDR2 YYREEE (reference sequence). V shed 3 bases and J shed 4 bases, with 10 bases lying between them. There are 13 residues in the CDR3. The CDR3, as DNA: TGTGCCAGCAGCTACCAAGGGGGCTATGGCTACACCTTC. This codes for CASSYQGGYGYTF.

The chain recombines TRBV5-4 with TRBJ1-3, with 9 nucleotides matching TRBD1. Germline values: CDR1 SGHNT, CDR2 YYREEE (reference sequence). The CDR3 is 15 residues long. The J segment lost 4 bases and the V segment lost 4 bases, leaving 6 bases of the junction unmatched. In DNA, the CDR3 is TGTGCCAGCAGCGTACAGGGGGCTTCCGGAAACACCATATATTTT. Translating it yields CASSVQGASGNTIYF.

The chain couples TRBV29-1 to TRBJ2-3, with a possible D match to TRBD1 (5 bases). This CDR3 has 13 amino acids. Deletions cut 7 bases from V and 4 bases from J, with 15 bases between. CDR1 and CDR2 (germline): SQVTM, ANQGSEA. CDR3 protein: CSALRGLADTQYF. The DNA of the CDR3 is TGCAGCGCCTTAAGGGGTCTCGCAGATACGCAGTATTTT.

The count of this clone is one. The rearrangement links TRBV4-3 to TRBJ1-1; 7 nucleotides match TRBD1. V was clipped by 5 bases and J by 1 base; unmatched bases: 4. From germline, CDR1 is LGHNA and CDR2 YSLEER. The CDR3 covers 14 residues. CDR3 bases: TGCGCCAGCAGCTTCCGACAGGGGAACACTGAAGCTTTCTTT. Translated: CASSFRQGNTEAFF.

This clone showed up just once. The chain recombines TRBV14 with TRBJ2-3, with D maybe TRBD1 (6 bases). V was trimmed by 4 bases and J by 2 bases, leaving 13 bases between them. Per the germline V gene, CDR1 is SGHDN and CDR2 is FVKESK. This CDR3 is 15 amino acids long. CDR3 nucleotide sequence: TGTGCCAGCAGCCCCAGGGGCCTCAACACAGATACGCAGTATTTT. As protein: CASSPRGLNTDTQYF.

The rearrangement uses TRBV28 and TRBJ1-1, with 10 nucleotides matching TRBD1. V gave up 3 bases and J gave up 3 bases; unmatched junction bases: 1. The CDR3 has 14 amino acids. Germline V lookup: CDR1 MDHEN, CDR2 SYDVKM. CDR3 in amino acids: CASSFGTGDTEAFF. The CDR3 region has the DNA TGTGCCAGCAGTTTCGGGACAGGGGACACTGAAGCTTTCTTT. The entire variable domain, with the rest obtained from reference TRBV28 and TRBJ1-1, is as follows: DVKVTQSSRYLVKRTGEKVFLECVQDMDHENMFWYRQDPGLGLRLIYFSYDVKMKEKGDIPEGYSVSREKKERFSLILESASTNQTSMYLCASSFGTGDTEAFFGQGTRLTVV.

The chain recombines TRBV5-4 with TRBJ1-4; 9 nucleotides align to TRBD1. The CDR3 sequence is 17 residues long. The V segment lost 0 bases and the J segment 8 bases; nucleotides outside the gene matches: 11. CDR1 is SGHNT and CDR2 is YYREEE in the germline V gene (reference sequence). The CDR3 DNA follows: TGTGCCAGCAGCTTGGGTGGGTTGGACAGGGGAACCGAAAAACTGTTTTTT. Encoded protein: CASSLGGLDRGTEKLFF.

This rearrangement joins TRBV29-1 to TRBJ2-5, with D unresolved. V was trimmed by 1 base and J by 3 bases, leaving 12 bases between them. This CDR3 region has 14 residues. Germline assignment: CDR1 SQVTM and CDR2 ANQGSEA. Written as DNA, the CDR3 is TGCAGCGTTGAAGGTCCAGGTTGGGAAGAGACCCAGTACTTC. It translates to CSVEGPGWEETQYF.

The chain carries TRBV5-1 and TRBJ2-1; the D gene is possibly TRBD1 (5 bases). Trimming took off 6 bases at V and 8 bases at J, with 15 bases between the two ends. The V gene's germline CDR1 is SGHRS and CDR2 YFSETQ. There are 13 residues in the CDR3. DNA of the CDR3: TGCGCCAGCACCATGGGGCCAGGGCATGAGCAGTTCTTC. Its translation is CASTMGPGHEQFF. Complete variable domain (other parts from reference TRBV5-1 and TRBJ2-1): KAGVTQTPRYLIKTRGQQVTLSCSPISGHRSVSWYQQTPGQGLQFLFEYFSETQRNKGNFPGRFSGRQFSNSRSEMNVSTLELGDSALYLCASTMGPGHEQFFGPGTRLTVL.

The chain uses TRBV12-2 and TRBJ2-4; TRBD1, the table's D call, was not compared with the DNA. TRBV12-2 constitutes a pseudogene. This CDR3 comprises 20 residues. The CDR3 nucleotides are TGTGCAAGTCGCTTAGGAGGGGGTTACAGGGAACGCGTAATGAGAAACATTCAGTACTTC. Protein sequence: CASRLGGGYRERVMRNIQYF.

The chain recombines TRBV6-5 with TRBJ1-1; D is perhaps TRBD1 (6 bases). V was cut by 0 bases and J by 1 base, with 12 bases left in between. CDR1 and CDR2 (germline): MNHEY, SVGAGI. The CDR3 covers 16 residues. In nucleotides, the CDR3 is TGTGCCAGCAGTTACTCATCGGGACACCAGAACACTGAAGCTTTCTTT. Amino acids: CASSYSSGHQNTEAFF.

This clone was counted a single time. The J gene is TRBJ1-2, the V gene TRBV6-1, with a tentative D call TRBD1 (6 bases). Germline V lookup: CDR1 MNHNS, CDR2 SASEGT. The germline V and J ends were trimmed by 0 bases and 8 bases, with 19 bases remaining between them. The length of the CDR3 is 16 residues. The chain's CDR3 is CASSEASGGALGGYTF. Written as DNA, the CDR3 is TGTGCCAGCAGTGAAGCGAGCGGGGGCGCATTGGGAGGCTACACCTTC.

The J gene is TRBJ1-3, the V gene TRBV5-1; D not resolved. Germline V gene data show CDR1 as SGHRS and CDR2 as YFSETQ. The length of the CDR3 is 16 residues. V was pared by 0 bases and J by 2 bases, with 12 bases between. The CDR3, as DNA: TGCGCCAGCAGCTTGGCGTGGGCCACGACTGGAAACACCATATATTTT. This encodes CASSLAWATTGNTIYF.